What follows is one T cell receptor beta chain and its context. The antigen remains unidentified. This specimen belongs to a study of cytomegalovirus exposure and HLA in healthy donors. General study results and limits: According to the study, 160 or so TCR beta chains were cytomegalovirus-associated.

The donors were part of the validation cohort of roughly 110 subjects. That cohort was separate from the first cohort, which comprised several hundred subjects. Clones were read by immunoSEQ multiplex PCR, and TCRdb kept only the in-frame ones, dropping some. The table has 220,000 or so clones, approximately 88% seen once; the top ten hold around 15%. With V trimmed by 6 bases and J by 7 bases, 1 base remained unmatched. CDR1 and CDR2 (germline): SGHNT, YYREEE (reference sequence). This CDR3 is built from 10 residues. V usage is TRBV5-4 and J usage is TRBJ2-7, with 7 nucleotides matching TRBD2. Sequences were obtained from PBMCs. The sequence was obtained from a woman in her twenties or thirties in good health and CMV-seropositive. CDR3 nucleotide sequence: TGTGCCAGCACCGGGGGGGAGCAGTACTTC. Translating gives CASTGGEQYF.